This T cell receptor (beta chain) was identified during a study of T cell responses to AZD1222 COVID-19 vaccine. The assay was immunoSEQ multiplex PCR, and TCRdb's table has in-frame clones only and misses some. The repertoire holds fewer than 90,000 clones, with over 80% as singletons. This specimen consisted of peripheral blood, obtained 28 days after the second AZD1222 dose. The receptor's source is an adult who received the AZD1222 COVID-19 vaccine.

CDR3 in amino acids: CASSVWGAKGNTIYF. In nucleotides, the CDR3 is TGTGCCAGCAGCGTTTGGGGGGCTAAGGGAAACACCATATATTTT. The V gene is TRBV9, the J gene TRBJ1-3, with a tentative D call TRBD1 (6 bases). Germline V lookup: CDR1 SGDLS, CDR2 YYNGEE. Trimming pared 2 bases from V and 4 bases from J, leaving 13 bases between. The CDR3 totals 15 residues.